This paragraph reports one T cell receptor (beta chain). Its antigen remains unidentified. An end of the junction does not agree with germline; a read error may underlie this. The receptor library was made with PCR. DNA from cultured CD4+ T cells was subjected to TCR sequencing with the Oncomine TCR Beta short-read assay at the Johns Hopkins FTIC core. The QIAamp micro DNA kit was used to extract genomic DNA from the cultured CD4+ T cells. The Oncomine TCR Beta libraries from cultured CD4+ T cells were pooled using unique dual indexes and then sequenced on an Illumina iSeq 100. As for the authors' bioinformatics: Non-productive sequences were removed, and CDR3s not starting with C, not ending with F or W, or shorter than 7 amino acids were discarded. The MANAFEST web application was used to identify antigen-specific clonotypes by comparing peptide-stimulated wells against reference wells and other culture wells. To be called positive, a clone needed an FDR below 0.05, an odds ratio above 5, and a productive frequency above 0.1% in at least two of three replicate wells. A clonotype counted as cross-reactive if it showed significant expansion both in the SARS-CoV-2 spike wells and in at least one common cold coronavirus spike condition. Similarity between CDR3 sequences was evaluated in R version 3.6.1 using Levenshtein distances (stringdist) and unrooted phylogenetic trees (ape). TCRdb applied fastp at Q25 and MiXCR to the public reads, then kept only in-frame beta chains. Identical CDR3 proteins give one entry, which carries the most common genes and DNA. The V and J calls here are based on TCRdb, not the publication. The sample contains some 11,000 distinct CDR3 sequences, around 28% of them found a single time. The ten largest clonotypes hold 19% of the sample.

The sample is drawn from a study of vaccination and CD4 T cells after COVID-19 (dated by TCRdb to 2021 to 2024). General notes on the study: In the convalescent cohort there were six males and four females, among whom were two Hispanic individuals, seven Caucasians, two Asians and one multiracial person. Post-COVID blood samples were collected from convalescent patients a median of roughly 100 days after diagnosis, with a range of roughly 30 to 161 days. The spike-specific CD4+ TCR repertoire was compared before and after mRNA vaccination in approximately ten COVID-19 convalescent patients and a handful of infection-naive healthy vaccine recipients. At the TCR clonotype level, an earlier paper using these donors assessed memory CD4+ T cell crossreactivity between SARS-CoV-2 and common cold coronavirus spike proteins. The time from the second vaccine dose to post-vaccine blood sampling had a median of roughly 72 days and ranged from about 12 to 250 days. Participants received two doses of either the Pfizer-BioNTech BNT162b2 vaccine (n=8) or the Moderna mRNA-1273 vaccine (n=2). The cultures were stimulated with overlapping spike peptide pools from SARS-CoV-2 and from the common cold coronaviruses HCoV-NL63, HCoV-OC43 and HCoV-229E. Control cultures received a CEFX viral epitope pool as the positive control, an HIV-1 Nef peptide pool as the negative control, or no peptide.

What the authors observed across the whole study: In convalescent patients, a median approximately 83% of post-vaccine SARS-CoV-2-reactive clones were detected only after vaccination, and vaccine-specific priming was suggested by this finding. An increase in the median number of SARS-CoV-2-reactive clonotypes from roughly 20 after infection to roughly 38 after vaccination was observed, but the change was not found to be significant. Of the vaccine-specific clones in convalescent patients, 304 of 307, or nearly all, reacted only to SARS-CoV-2 spike and did not cross-react with common cold coronaviruses. The study included relatively few convalescent patients and did not analyze early timepoints after natural infection.

The treatment or condition label for this specimen denotes: roughly 11-day PBMC culture with coronavirus spike peptide pools or control peptides (ViraFEST assay). CD4+ T cells from unexposed donors were collected before the COVID-19 pandemic (2011-2018). The study used the ViraFEST assay, which expanded antigen-specific T cells with peptide pools and then identified expanded clonotypes by TCR sequencing. Each well held 2 million to 2.5 million PBMCs cultured with around 10 ug/ml peptide pools in IMDM containing around 5.5% human AB serum and about 10 IU/ml IL-2. On days 3 and 7, half of the culture medium was replaced with fresh IL-2-containing medium. After about nine days of culture, CD4+ T cells were isolated by negative selection with the EasySep CD4+ T cell isolation kit. Unexposed donor CD4+ T cells were tested for reactivity to SARS-CoV-2 S and N and four common cold coronavirus spike pools, as cell number allowed. PBMCs were separated from whole blood using Ficoll-Paque Plus gradient centrifugation and then either used fresh or cryopreserved at -140C. Triplicate wells were generally used for each culture condition. The leukapheresis product for the unexposed donors was obtained through commercial purchase.

Sequenced: CD4+ T cells from blood, cultured in vitro. The source is a human donor in good health.

The sequenced DNA is TGTGCCAGCAACCAAGGGGGCGGCAGGGTGAACACTGAAGCTTTCTTT. This yields the protein CASNQGGGRVNTEAFF. Recombination connected TRBV14 to TRBJ1-1; TRBD1 fits 7 bases in the junction. Measured from the cysteine to the phenylalanine, the CDR3 is 16 residues long. The entry retains the CDR3 DNA only, 48 bases that are in frame from base 1. The germline V gene yields SGHDN for CDR1 and FVKESK for CDR2.